This TCR beta chain came from a study of early T cells in non-severe SARS-CoV-2 infection. Findings of the study overall: Matching results from VDJdb favored anti-spike CD8 responses, leaving private and CD4 specificities undetected.

Details on this clonotype: Its antigen remains unknown.

In the library, individual cDNA molecules carried attached unique molecular identifiers. TCRdb re-called the 5' RACE reads through MiXCR, storing one row per CDR3 protein. The sample has just under 65,000 distinct CDR3 sequences, more than 5.5% seen once; the top ten hold 3% to 3.5%. V lost 11 bases to trimming and J lost 1 base, with 10 bases between them. Germline CDR1 and CDR2: LGHNA and YNFKEQ. The CDR3 runs to 12 residues. This chain joins TRBV4-2 and TRBJ2-3; D is perhaps TRBD2 (6 bases). Source: whole blood, taken at baseline. The receptor's source is an adult who was a healthcare worker with PCR-confirmed SARS-CoV-2 infection or an uninfected control (not recorded which). The CDR3 sequence is CASSDRTDTQYF. In nucleotides, the CDR3 is TGTGCCTCTAGCGATCGCACAGATACGCAGTATTTT.